Reported below is one T cell receptor beta chain. The antigen is not known. These data originate in a study of T-cell reconstitution after alpha-beta-depleted transplantation in children. Study-level points and caveats: It was newly produced T cells that mostly accounted for T-cell counts and diversity one year after transplant. Recipient T cells and thymic progenitors that survived gave rise to the high TCRbeta diversity observed at day 60 in some patients. About two months after transplant, alpha-beta T cells reportedly came from several hundred expanded graft clones.

Unique molecular identifiers were used to barcode this TCRbeta library. In TCRdb, the PCR reads were re-called with MiXCR into one record per CDR3 protein. The sample records under 400,000 distinct CDR3 sequences, over 20% being singletons. This CDR3 region has 14 residues. V lost 4 bases, J lost 3 bases, and 5 bases stayed unmatched. CDR1 MGHRA and CDR2 YSYEKL come from the germline V gene. The source is a male patient younger than 18 who had a stem cell transplant for acute lymphoblastic leukemia, so the T cells may come from the graft donor. V usage is TRBV4-1 and J usage is TRBJ2-5, with 7 nucleotides matching TRBD2. Sequencing was performed on PBMCs, mostly from graft donor cells, taken 180 days after TCRalphabeta/CD19-depleted stem cell transplant. This chain's CDR3 is CASSPLGGKETQYF. The CDR3 nucleotides read TGCGCCAGCAGCCCCCTGGGGGGGAAAGAGACCCAGTACTTC.